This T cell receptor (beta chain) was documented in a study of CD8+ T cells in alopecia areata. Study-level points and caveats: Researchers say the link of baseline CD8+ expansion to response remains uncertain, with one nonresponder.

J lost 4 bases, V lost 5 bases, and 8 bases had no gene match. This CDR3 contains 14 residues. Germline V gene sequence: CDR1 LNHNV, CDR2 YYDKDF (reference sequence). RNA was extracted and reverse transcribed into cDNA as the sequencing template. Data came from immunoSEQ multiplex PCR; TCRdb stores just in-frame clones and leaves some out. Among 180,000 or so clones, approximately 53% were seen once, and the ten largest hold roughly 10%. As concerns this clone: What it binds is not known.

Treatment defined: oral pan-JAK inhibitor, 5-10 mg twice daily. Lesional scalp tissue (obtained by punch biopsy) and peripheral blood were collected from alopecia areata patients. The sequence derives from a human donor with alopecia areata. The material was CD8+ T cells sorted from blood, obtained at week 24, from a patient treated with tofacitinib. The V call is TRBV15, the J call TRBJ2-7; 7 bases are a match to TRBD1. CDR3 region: CATSSGDRAYEQYF. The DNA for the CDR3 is TGTGCCACCAGCTCCGGGGACAGAGCATACGAGCAGTACTTC.